The 16 T cell receptor beta chains presented below share a single source sample, sequenced in a study of brain T cells in children with intractable seizures. The table came from immunoSEQ multiplex PCR; TCRdb's copy has only in-frame clones and leaves some out. Of tens of thousands of clones listed, 85% to 95% are singletons. The sample here was peripheral blood, taken at surgery. All receptors come from a boy under two years old with tuberous sclerosis and intractable seizures.

This chain uses TRBV24-1 with TRBJ2-1, with D possibly TRBD2 on 5 matching bases. Germline-derived CDR1 and CDR2 are KGHDR and SFDVKD. The CDR3 totals 12 residues. The ends were cut back, 9 bases at V and 6 bases at J, with 11 bases in the middle. DNA of the CDR3: TGTGCCACCGAGGGAACGGGCAATGAGCAGTTCTTC. Amino acids: CATEGTGNEQFF.

The chain links TRBV25-1 to TRBJ2-2; perhaps D is TRBD1 or TRBD2 (5 bases each). Germline CDR1 MGHDK, CDR2 SYGVNS. The CDR3 contains 12 residues. This CDR3 reads CATRQYTGELFF. CDR3 sequence (DNA): TGTGCTACTAGACAGTACACCGGGGAGCTGTTTTTT.

This rearrangement joins TRBV7-9 to TRBJ1-2; no firm D call. The CDR3 runs 13 residues. The germline V gene has CDR1 SEHNR and CDR2 FQNEAQ (reference sequence). Trimming left V 5 bases short and J 0 bases short, with 7 bases between. The CDR3 DNA reads TGTGCCAGCAGCAGCGGGGCTAACTATGGCTACACCTTC. This translates into CASSSGANYGYTF.

This chain links TRBV7-9 with TRBJ2-7; no clear D gene. V was clipped by 6 bases and J by 0 bases, with 18 bases between them. Germline lookup yields CDR1 SEHNR and CDR2 FQNEAQ (reference sequence). The CDR3 has 16 amino acids. CDR3 protein: CASSSSSSNPSYEQYF. The CDR3 DNA sequence: TGTGCCAGCAGTTCGTCTAGTTCCAACCCCTCCTACGAGCAGTACTTC.

The chain recombines TRBV19 with TRBJ1-6; D is undetermined. CDR3 length: 15 amino acids. The V and J ends lost 1 base and 8 bases respectively, with 12 bases between them. Germline assignment: CDR1 LNHDA and CDR2 SQIVND (reference sequence). CDR3 sequence (DNA): TGTGCCAGTAGTATAGGGGAAATCGGTGATTCACCCCTCCACTTT. This gives the protein CASSIGEIGDSPLHF.

The V and J genes are TRBV28 and TRBJ2-2; TRBD1 matches at 7 bases. V lost 4 bases, J lost 4 bases, and 9 bases stayed unmatched. Germline-derived CDR1 and CDR2 are MDHEN and SYDVKM. The CDR3 spans 16 residues. The CDR3 protein is CASSYRGQPGTGELFF. In DNA, the CDR3 is TGTGCCAGCAGTTACCGGGGACAGCCCGGCACCGGGGAGCTGTTTTTT. Full variable domain (rest looked up from reference TRBV28 and TRBJ2-2): DVKVTQSSRYLVKRTGEKVFLECVQDMDHENMFWYRQDPGLGLRLIYFSYDVKMKEKGDIPEGYSVSREKKERFSLILESASTNQTSMYLCASSYRGQPGTGELFFGEGSRLTVL.

The rearrangement joins TRBV29-1 to TRBJ2-1; 11 bases agree with TRBD2. The ends lost 2 bases at V and 3 bases at J; junction bases unmatched: 12. Germline V gives CDR1 SQVTM, CDR2 ANQGSEA. This CDR3 comprises 18 residues. DNA of the CDR3: TGCAGCGTTGAATCAGGCCTAGCGGGAGGCCCTATCTACAATGAGCAGTTCTTC. Translating it yields CSVESGLAGGPIYNEQFF.

The chain is built from TRBV7-8 and TRBJ1-2; D unresolved. The CDR3 has 14 residues. Trimming shortened V by 0 bases and J by 3 bases, and 8 bases separated the two germline ends. Germline lookup yields CDR1 SGHVS and CDR2 FQNEAQ. CDR3 DNA: TGTGCCAGCAGCTTAGCACCCGGATACTATGGCTACACCTTC. Amino acid sequence: CASSLAPGYYGYTF.

This clone was counted a single time. The V and J genes are TRBV6-5 and TRBJ2-7; D uncertain. The germline V gene encodes CDR1 MNHEY and CDR2 SVGAGI. This CDR3 has 15 amino acids. V lost 0 bases and J 3 bases, leaving 12 bases between the germline ends. The CDR3 DNA sequence: TGTGCCAGCAGTTACTCCAAAGACGGGCACTACGAGCAGTACTTC. Protein product: CASSYSKDGHYEQYF.

The chain is built from TRBV11-3 and TRBJ1-2; 7 bases match TRBD1. V shed 4 bases, J shed 4 bases, and the junction held 6 bases outside the gene matches. Germline values: CDR1 SGHNT, CDR2 YENEEA. This CDR3 has 14 amino acids. The CDR3 sequence is CASSSRPGGYGYTF. As DNA, the CDR3 is TGTGCCAGCAGCTCCCGCCCAGGGGGCTATGGCTACACCTTC. The variable domain in full, completed from reference TRBV11-3 and TRBJ1-2, reads EAGVVQSPRYKIIEKKQPVAFWCNPISGHNTLYWYLQNLGQGPELLIRYENEEAVDDSQLPKDRFSAERLKGVDSTLKIQPAELGDSAVYLCASSSRPGGYGYTFGSGTRLTVV.

The chain couples TRBV28 to TRBJ2-7, with a possible D match to TRBD2 (5 bases). The CDR3 covers 11 residues. V was trimmed by 8 bases and J by 4 bases, leaving 9 bases between them. CDR1 and CDR2 (germline): MDHEN, SYDVKM. The CDR3 region has the DNA TGTGCCAGCGGACTCACTTACGAGCAGTACTTC. Its protein product is CASGLTYEQYF.

The CDR3 bases are TGTGCCAGCAGCCCCTGGACTAGCGGGACGTATGAGCAGTTCTTC. Translating gives CASSPWTSGTYEQFF. The V and J genes are TRBV9 and TRBJ2-1, with 12 positions matching TRBD2. The CDR3 length is 15 residues. Trimming at V came to 4 bases and at J to 8 bases, leaving 7 bases not matched to a gene. Germline V CDR1 and CDR2: SGDLS, YYNGEE.

The chain combines TRBV19 with TRBJ1-2; no clear D. The V end lost 7 bases, the J end lost 4 bases, and 10 bases lay between the germline ends. This CDR3 contains 12 residues. CDR1 LNHDA and CDR2 SQIVND come from the germline V gene (reference sequence). The CDR3 DNA reads as TGTGCCAGTACGAGTGGGGTCTATGGCTACACCTTC. Translated, it gives CASTSGVYGYTF.

The chain has TRBV7-8 and TRBJ2-2; the match to TRBD2 covers 8 bases. The CDR3 covers 18 residues. The V gene's germline CDR1 is SGHVS and CDR2 FQNEAQ. Trimming removed 5 bases from V and 3 bases from J; junction bases left unmatched: 14. CDR3 sequence reads: CASSRRSGRGGDTGELFF. The CDR3, as DNA: TGTGCCAGCAGCCGAAGAAGCGGGAGAGGCGGGGACACCGGGGAGCTGTTTTTT.

This clone came up once. The gene calls are TRBV28 and TRBJ2-5; 8 bases line up with TRBD1. CDR3 size: 12 residues. The V gene's germline CDR1 is MDHEN and CDR2 SYDVKM. Trimming at V came to 5 bases and at J to 4 bases, leaving 0 bases not matched to a gene. The CDR3 loop is CASSDRGETQYF. For the CDR3, the DNA is TGTGCCAGCAGTGACAGGGGAGAGACCCAGTACTTC.

This chain links TRBV19 with TRBJ1-1; no firm D call. The CDR3 covers 10 residues. CDR1 is LNHDA and CDR2 is SQIVND in the germline V gene (reference sequence). V was trimmed by 7 bases and J by 4 bases, leaving 4 bases between them. The CDR3 nucleotides read TGTGCCAGTACGGGCACTGAAGCTTTCTTT. Protein: CASTGTEAFF.